Detailed here is one T cell receptor (beta chain). Its antigen is still unknown. Both 60 Vbeta primers and 13 Jbeta primers went into the PCR. The method was immunoSEQ multiplex PCR; TCRdb's version includes in-frame clones alone and lacks a portion of them. Of around 160,000 clones listed, roughly 77% were seen once; the top ten hold around 4.6%. The sample belongs to a study of cytomegalovirus exposure and HLA in healthy donors. Broader study findings: In all likelihood, a cluster of highly shared sequence variants was a sequencing artifact. In an earlier analysis, in about 530 donors, most V segments appeared productive either ~87% or ~30% of the time. The availability of immune exposure information extended only to CMV serostatus.

CDR3 length equals 15 residues. The ends were cut back, 2 bases at V and 0 bases at J, with 9 bases in the middle. Looked up from germline, CDR1 is SGHTA and CDR2 is FQGTGA. Sample: PBMCs. The J gene is TRBJ2-3, the V gene TRBV7-3; D not certain. This TCR was recovered from a male donor in good health and CMV-seronegative. CDR3 sequence reads: CASSLGLYSTDTQYF. In DNA, the CDR3 is TGTGCCAGCAGCTTAGGCCTTTACAGCACAGATACGCAGTATTTT.